The entry below describes one TCR beta chain. Its specificity is unknown. The sample is drawn from a study of blood T cells in healthy people across ages. Study information: Per every two T cells, about one barcoded beta molecule was captured by template switching. Broader study findings: Calculation of diversity from one million T cells yielded estimates considered to be underestimates. PBMCs that were unsorted prevented a conclusive naive versus antigen-experienced comparison.

A second roughly 6 to 11 cycle PCR used barcoded and J-beta primers. TCRdb reprocessed the 5' RACE reads with MiXCR, giving one entry per CDR3 protein. Of 590,000 or so distinct CDR3 sequences listed, about 30% are singletons. V lost 4 bases and J lost 10; bases outside the gene matches: 10. The V gene's germline CDR1 is MGHDK and CDR2 SYGVNS. This CDR3 is 14 amino acids long. The specimen sequenced was blood. V gene TRBV25-1 combines with J gene TRBJ2-1, with 7 bases that match TRBD1. This receptor was obtained from a woman of 80 years or more in good health. The CDR3 spells CASSARTQGREQFF. CDR3 DNA: TGTGCCAGCAGTGCACGCACACAGGGGCGAGAGCAGTTCTTC.